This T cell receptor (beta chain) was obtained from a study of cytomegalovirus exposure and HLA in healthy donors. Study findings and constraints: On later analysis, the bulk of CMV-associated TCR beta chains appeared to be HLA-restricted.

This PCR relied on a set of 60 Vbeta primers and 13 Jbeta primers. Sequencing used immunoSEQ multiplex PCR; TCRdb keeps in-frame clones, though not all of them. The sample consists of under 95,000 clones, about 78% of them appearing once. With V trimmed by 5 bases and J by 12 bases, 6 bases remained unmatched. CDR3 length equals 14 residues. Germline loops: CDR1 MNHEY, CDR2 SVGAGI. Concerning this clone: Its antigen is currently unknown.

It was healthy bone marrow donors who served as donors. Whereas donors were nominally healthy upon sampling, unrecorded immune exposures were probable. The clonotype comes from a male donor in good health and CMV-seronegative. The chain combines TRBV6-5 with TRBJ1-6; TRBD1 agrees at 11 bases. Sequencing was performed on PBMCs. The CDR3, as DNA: TGTGCCAGCAGTACCGGGACAGGGGGGGGACCCCTCCACTTT. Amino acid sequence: CASSTGTGGGPLHF.